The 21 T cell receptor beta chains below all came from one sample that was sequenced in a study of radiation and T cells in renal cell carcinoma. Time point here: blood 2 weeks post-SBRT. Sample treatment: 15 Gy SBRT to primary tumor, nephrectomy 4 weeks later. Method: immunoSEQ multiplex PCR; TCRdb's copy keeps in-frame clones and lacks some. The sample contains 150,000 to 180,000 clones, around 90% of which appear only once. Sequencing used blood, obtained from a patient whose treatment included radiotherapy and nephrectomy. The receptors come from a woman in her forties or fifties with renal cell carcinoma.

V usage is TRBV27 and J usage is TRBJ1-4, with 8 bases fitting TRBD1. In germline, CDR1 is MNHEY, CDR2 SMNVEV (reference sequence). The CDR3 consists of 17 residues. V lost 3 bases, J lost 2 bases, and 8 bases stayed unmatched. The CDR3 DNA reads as TGTGCCAGCAGTTTGAGGACAGGGATAACCACTAATGAAAAACTGTTTTTT. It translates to CASSLRTGITTNEKLFF.

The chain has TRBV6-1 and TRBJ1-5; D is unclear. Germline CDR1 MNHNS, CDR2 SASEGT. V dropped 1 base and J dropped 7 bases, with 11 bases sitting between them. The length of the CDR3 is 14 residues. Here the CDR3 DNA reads TGTGCCAGCAGTGAAGGGAGGGTAATCCAGCCCCAGCATTTT. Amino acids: CASSEGRVIQPQHF.

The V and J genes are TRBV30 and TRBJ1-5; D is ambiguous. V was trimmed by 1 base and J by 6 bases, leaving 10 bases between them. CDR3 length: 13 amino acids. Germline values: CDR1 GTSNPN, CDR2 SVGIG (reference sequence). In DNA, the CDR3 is TGTGCCTGGAGTGAAGGGAATGGTCAGCCCCAGCATTTT. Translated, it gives CAWSEGNGQPQHF.

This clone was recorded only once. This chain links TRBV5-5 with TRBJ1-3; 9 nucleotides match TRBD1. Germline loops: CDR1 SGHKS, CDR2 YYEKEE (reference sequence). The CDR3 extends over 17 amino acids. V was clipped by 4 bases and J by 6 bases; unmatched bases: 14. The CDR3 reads CASSPKPPGQGLNTIYF. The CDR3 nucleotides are TGTGCCAGCAGCCCAAAACCCCCGGGACAGGGTTTAAACACCATATATTTT.

CDR3 DNA: TGCGCCAGCAGCCAAACCGGGACAGGGAGATACGAGCAGTACTTC. Protein: CASSQTGTGRYEQYF. The V gene is TRBV4-3, the J gene TRBJ2-7; 9 positions match TRBD1. After removal of 2 bases from V and 4 bases from J, the junction contained 6 bases not matched to a gene. This CDR3 region has 15 residues. CDR1 is LGHNA, CDR2 YSLEER, per germline.

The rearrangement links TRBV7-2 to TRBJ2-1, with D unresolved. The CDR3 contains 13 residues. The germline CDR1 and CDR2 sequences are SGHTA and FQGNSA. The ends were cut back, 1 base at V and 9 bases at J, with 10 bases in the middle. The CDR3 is CASSLGLAIEQFF. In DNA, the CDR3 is TGTGCCAGCAGCTTAGGCTTGGCGATTGAGCAGTTCTTC. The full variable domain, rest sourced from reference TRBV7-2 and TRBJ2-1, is GAGVSQSPSNKVTEKGKDVELRCDPISGHTALYWYRQSLGQGLEFLIYFQGNSAPDKSGLPSDRFSAERTGGSVSTLTIQRTQQEDSAVYLCASSLGLAIEQFFGPGTRLTVL.

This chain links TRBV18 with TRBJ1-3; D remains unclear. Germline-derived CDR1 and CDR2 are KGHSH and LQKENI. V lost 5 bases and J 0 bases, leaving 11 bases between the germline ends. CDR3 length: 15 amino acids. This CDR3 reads CASSNDGNSGNTIYF. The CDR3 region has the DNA TGTGCCAGCTCAAACGACGGGAACTCTGGAAACACCATATATTTT.

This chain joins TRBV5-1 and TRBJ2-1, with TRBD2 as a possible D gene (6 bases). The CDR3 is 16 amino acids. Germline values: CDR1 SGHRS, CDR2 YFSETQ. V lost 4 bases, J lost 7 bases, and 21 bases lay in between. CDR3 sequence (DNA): TGCGCCAGCAGCCCAAACACCGGGAGAATTACGAATGAGCAGTTCTTC. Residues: CASSPNTGRITNEQFF. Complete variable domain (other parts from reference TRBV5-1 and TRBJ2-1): KAGVTQTPRYLIKTRGQQVTLSCSPISGHRSVSWYQQTPGQGLQFLFEYFSETQRNKGNFPGRFSGRQFSNSRSEMNVSTLELGDSALYLCASSPNTGRITNEQFFGPGTRLTVL.

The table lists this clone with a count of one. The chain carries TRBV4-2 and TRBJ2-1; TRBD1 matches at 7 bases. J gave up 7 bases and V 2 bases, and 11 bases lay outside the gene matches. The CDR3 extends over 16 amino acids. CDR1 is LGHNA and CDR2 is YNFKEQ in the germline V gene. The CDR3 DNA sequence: TGTGCCAGCAGCCAAACCGGGACAGCTTTGACGAATGAGCAGTTCTTC. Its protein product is CASSQTGTALTNEQFF.

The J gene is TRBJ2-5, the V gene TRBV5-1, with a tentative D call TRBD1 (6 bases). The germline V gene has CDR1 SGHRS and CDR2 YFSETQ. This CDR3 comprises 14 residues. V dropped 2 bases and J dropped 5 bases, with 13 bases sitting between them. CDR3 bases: TGCGCCAGCAGCTTTATTGGGGGCCCCGAGACCCAGTACTTC. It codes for CASSFIGGPETQYF.

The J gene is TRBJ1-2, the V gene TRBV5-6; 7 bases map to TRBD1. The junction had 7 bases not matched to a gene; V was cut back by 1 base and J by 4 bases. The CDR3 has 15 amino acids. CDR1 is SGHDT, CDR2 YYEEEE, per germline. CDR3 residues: CASSLPRGLSYGYTF. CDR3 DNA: TGTGCCAGCAGCTTGCCGAGGGGGCTTAGCTATGGCTACACCTTC.

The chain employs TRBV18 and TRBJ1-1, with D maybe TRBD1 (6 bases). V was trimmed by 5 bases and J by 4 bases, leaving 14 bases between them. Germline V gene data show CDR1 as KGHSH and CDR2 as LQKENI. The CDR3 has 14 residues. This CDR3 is CASSSNTGLTEAFF. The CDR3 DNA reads TGTGCCAGCTCATCCAATACAGGGCTCACTGAAGCTTTCTTT.

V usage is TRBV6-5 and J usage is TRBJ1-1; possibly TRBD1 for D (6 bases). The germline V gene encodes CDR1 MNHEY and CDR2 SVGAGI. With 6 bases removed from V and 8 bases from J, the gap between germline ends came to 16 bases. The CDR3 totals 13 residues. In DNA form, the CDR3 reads TGTGCCAGCAGCTCCACGACTGACAGGGAAGCTTTCTTT. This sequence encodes CASSSTTDREAFF.

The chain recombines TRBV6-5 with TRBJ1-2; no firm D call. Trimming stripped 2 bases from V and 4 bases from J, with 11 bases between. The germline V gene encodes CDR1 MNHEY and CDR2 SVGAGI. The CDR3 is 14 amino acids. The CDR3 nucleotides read TGTGCCAGCAGTTACAGGGCGCGGGGCTATGGCTACACCTTC. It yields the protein CASSYRARGYGYTF.

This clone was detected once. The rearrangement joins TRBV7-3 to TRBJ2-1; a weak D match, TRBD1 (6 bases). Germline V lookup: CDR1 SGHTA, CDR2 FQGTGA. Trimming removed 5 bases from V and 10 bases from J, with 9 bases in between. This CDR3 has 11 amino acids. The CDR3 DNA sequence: TGTGCCAGCAGCGGGGGCGGAGAGCAGTTCTTC. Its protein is CASSGGGEQFF.

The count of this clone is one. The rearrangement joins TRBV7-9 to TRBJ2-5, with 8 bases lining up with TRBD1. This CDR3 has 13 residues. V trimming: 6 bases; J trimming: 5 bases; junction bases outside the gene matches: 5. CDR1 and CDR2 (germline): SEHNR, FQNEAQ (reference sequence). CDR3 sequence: CASSPDRAETQYF. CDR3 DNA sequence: TGTGCCAGCAGTCCGGACAGGGCTGAGACCCAGTACTTC.

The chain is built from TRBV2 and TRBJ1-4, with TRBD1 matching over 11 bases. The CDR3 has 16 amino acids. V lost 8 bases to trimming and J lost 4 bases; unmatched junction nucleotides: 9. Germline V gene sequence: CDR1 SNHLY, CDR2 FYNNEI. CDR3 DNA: TGTGCCAGCGGGCGAGGACAGGGGGCGGATAATGAAAAACTGTTTTTT. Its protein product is CASGRGQGADNEKLFF.

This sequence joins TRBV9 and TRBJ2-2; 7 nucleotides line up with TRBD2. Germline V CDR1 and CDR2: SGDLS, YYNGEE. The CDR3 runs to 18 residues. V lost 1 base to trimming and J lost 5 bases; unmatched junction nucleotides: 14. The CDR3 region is CASSVSPWLAGDTGELFF. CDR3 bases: TGTGCCAGCAGCGTATCTCCGTGGTTAGCGGGCGATACCGGGGAGCTGTTTTTT.

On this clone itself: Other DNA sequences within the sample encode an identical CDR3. The DNA of the CDR3 is TGTGCCAGCTCACCCGACAGGCTTAACACTGAAGCTTTCTTT. It codes for CASSPDRLNTEAFF. V gene TRBV18 combines with J gene TRBJ1-1, with TRBD1 as a possible D gene (6 bases). V was cut by 3 bases and J by 2 bases, with 10 bases left in between. Germline V gene sequence: CDR1 KGHSH, CDR2 LQKENI. The CDR3 is made up of 14 amino acids.

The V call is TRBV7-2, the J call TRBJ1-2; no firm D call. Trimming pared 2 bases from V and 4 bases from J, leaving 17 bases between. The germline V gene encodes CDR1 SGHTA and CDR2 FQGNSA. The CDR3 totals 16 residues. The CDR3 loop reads CASSLQISGPGYGYTF. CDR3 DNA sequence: TGTGCCAGCAGCTTACAAATTTCTGGCCCGGGCTATGGCTACACCTTC.

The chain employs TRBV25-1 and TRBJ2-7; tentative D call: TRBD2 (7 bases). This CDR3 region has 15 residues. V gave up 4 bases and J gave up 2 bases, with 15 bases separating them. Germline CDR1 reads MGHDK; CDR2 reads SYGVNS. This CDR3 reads CASSASGGHTYEQYF. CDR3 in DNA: TGTGCCAGCAGTGCCTCCGGGGGGCATACCTACGAGCAGTACTTC.